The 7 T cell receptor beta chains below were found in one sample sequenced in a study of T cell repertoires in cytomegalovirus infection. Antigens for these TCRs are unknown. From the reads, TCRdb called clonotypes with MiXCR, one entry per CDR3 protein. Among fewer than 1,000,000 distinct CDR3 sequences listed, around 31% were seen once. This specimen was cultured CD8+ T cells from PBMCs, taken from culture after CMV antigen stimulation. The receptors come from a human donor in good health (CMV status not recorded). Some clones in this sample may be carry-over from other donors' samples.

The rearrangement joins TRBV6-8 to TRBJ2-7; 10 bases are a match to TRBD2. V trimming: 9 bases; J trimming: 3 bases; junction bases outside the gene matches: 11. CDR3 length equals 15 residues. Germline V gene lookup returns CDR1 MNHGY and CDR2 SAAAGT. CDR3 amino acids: CASGPGLATHYEQYV. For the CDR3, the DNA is TGTGCCAGTGGACCGGGACTAGCGACCCACTACGAGCAGTACGTC.

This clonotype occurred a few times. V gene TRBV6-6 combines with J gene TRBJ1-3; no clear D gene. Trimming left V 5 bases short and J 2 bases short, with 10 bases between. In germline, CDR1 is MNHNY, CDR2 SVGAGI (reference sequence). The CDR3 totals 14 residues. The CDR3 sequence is CASSPGKAGNTIYF. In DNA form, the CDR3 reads TGTGCCAGCAGTCCTGGGAAAGCTGGAAACACCATATATTTT.

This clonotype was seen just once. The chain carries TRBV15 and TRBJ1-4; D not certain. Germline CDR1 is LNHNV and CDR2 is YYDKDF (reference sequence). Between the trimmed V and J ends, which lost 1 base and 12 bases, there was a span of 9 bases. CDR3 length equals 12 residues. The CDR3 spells CATSRVREELFF. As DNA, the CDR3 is TGTGCCACCAGCAGAGTCCGAGAGGAACTGTTTTTT.

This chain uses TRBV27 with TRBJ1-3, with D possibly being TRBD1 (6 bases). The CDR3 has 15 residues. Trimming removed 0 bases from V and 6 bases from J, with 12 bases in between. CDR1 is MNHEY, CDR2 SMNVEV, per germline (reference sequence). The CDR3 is CASSLSVGGENTIYF. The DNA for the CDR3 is TGTGCCAGCAGTTTATCAGTAGGGGGTGAAAACACCATATATTTT.

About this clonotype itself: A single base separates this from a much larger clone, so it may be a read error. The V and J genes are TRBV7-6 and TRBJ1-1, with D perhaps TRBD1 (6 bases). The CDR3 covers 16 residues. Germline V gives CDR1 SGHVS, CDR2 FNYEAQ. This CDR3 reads CANSLGFSGANTEAFF. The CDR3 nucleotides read TGTGCCAACAGCTTAGGTTTTTCAGGGGCTAACACTGAAGCTTTCTTT.

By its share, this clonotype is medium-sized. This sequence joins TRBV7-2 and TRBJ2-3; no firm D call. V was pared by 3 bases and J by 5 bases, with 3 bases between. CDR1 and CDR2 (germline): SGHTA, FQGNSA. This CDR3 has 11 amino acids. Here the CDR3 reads CASSFRDTQYF. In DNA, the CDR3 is TGTGCCAGCAGCTTCAGAGATACGCAGTATTTT.

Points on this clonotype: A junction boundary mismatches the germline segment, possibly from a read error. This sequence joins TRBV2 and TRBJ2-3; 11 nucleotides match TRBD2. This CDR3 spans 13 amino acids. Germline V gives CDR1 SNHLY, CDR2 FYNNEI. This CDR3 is CASSEAVAGGKAF. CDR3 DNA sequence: TGTGCCAGCAGTGAAGCGGTAGCGGGGGGGAAGGCTTTT.